The present T cell receptor (beta chain) was sequenced within a study of T cells in Graves' hyperthyroidism and ophthalmopathy. In making diagnoses, clinical symptoms, serum thyroxine and TRAb, thyroid ultrasound and orbital computed tomography were all used. Fresh peripheral blood, roughly 9.6 ml, was the source of the PBMCs. Study findings and constraints: The majority of expanded thyroid clonotypes above 0.001 also appeared in blood.

Using RNA transcripts as the source, TCR beta CDR3 regions were amplified. The TCR CDR3 first-round RT-PCR relied on the HTBI primer set. Each CDR3 protein gets one entry after TCRdb re-called the multiplex PCR reads with MiXCR. This table has fewer than 600,000 distinct CDR3 sequences, approximately 15% appearing once. The sample holds many counts of this clonotype. Its target is unknown. The CDR3 is made up of 14 amino acids. CDR1 is MGHDK, CDR2 SYGVNS, per germline. The V and J ends lost 4 bases and 5 bases respectively, with 11 bases between them. This clonotype originated in a woman under 30 with Graves' hyperthyroidism. The chain combines TRBV25-1 with TRBJ1-4; D is unclear. The sample consisted of blood. The CDR3 sequence is CASSVFQSNEKLFF. CDR3 DNA: TGTGCCAGCAGTGTGTTTCAATCAAATGAAAAACTGTTTTTT. Variable domain in full (rest from reference TRBV25-1 and TRBJ1-4): EADIYQTPRYLVIGTGKKITLECSQTMGHDKMYWYQQDPGMELHLIHYSYGVNSTEKGDLSSESTVSRIRTEHFPLTLESARPSHTSQYLCASSVFQSNEKLFFGSGTQLSVL.